This T cell receptor beta chain is from a study of T cells in Graves' hyperthyroidism and ophthalmopathy. This clonotype was recorded at least ten times. Amplified TCR beta CDR3 regions came from RNA transcripts. A first-round RT-PCR of the TCR CDR3 used the HTBI primer set. In TCRdb, the multiplex PCR reads were re-called with MiXCR into one record per CDR3 protein. The sample has 250,000 to 350,000 distinct CDR3 sequences; roughly 15% are singletons. The specimen was blood. The TCR originated in a man aged 25-40 years with Graves' hyperthyroidism.

CDR3 coding DNA: TGCAGTGCTAGCGGGAGGCAGCACGAGCAGTACTTC. This encodes CSASGRQHEQYF. V gene TRBV20-1 combines with J gene TRBJ2-7; 7 bases line up with TRBD2. The V and J ends lost 3 bases and 5 bases, in that order; junction bases with no gene match: 4. The CDR3 consists of 12 residues. Per germline, CDR1 DFQATT and CDR2 SNEGSKA (reference sequence).